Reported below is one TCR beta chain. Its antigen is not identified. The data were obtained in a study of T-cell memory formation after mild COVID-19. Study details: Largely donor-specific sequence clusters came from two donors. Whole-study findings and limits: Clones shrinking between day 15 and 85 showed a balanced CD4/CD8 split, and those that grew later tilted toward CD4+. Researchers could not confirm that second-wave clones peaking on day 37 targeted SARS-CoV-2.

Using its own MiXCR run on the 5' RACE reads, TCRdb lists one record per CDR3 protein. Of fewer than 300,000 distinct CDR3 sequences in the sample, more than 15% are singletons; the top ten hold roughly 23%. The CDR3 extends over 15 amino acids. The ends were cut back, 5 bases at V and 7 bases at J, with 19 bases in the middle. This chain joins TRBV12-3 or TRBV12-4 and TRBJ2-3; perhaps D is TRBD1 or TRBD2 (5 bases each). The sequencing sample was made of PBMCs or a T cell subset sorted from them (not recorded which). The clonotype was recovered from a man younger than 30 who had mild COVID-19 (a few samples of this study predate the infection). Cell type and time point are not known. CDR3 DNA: TGTGCCAGCAGTCCCTCCGGGACCTTAGCATATACGCAGTATTTT. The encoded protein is CASSPSGTLAYTQYF.